Shown below are 2 T cell receptor beta chains from a single sample sequenced in a study of identical twins. TCRdb reprocessed the 5' RACE reads with MiXCR, giving one entry per CDR3 protein. Of 470,000 or so distinct CDR3 sequences listed, approximately 25% are singletons. These data were likewise used in another study, on T cells expressing NK-cell markers.

Specimen: CD4+ T cells sorted from blood. The receptor source for this set is a woman between 18 and 29 years old in good health.

The V call is TRBV3-1, the J call TRBJ1-1; tentative D call: TRBD1 (6 bases). The CDR3 is made up of 15 amino acids. Germline V lookup: CDR1 LGHDT, CDR2 YNNKEL (reference sequence). The germline V and J ends were trimmed by 4 bases and 0 bases, with 12 bases remaining between them. CDR3 amino acids: CASSPRQALNTEAFF. DNA of the CDR3: TGTGCCAGCAGCCCCCGACAGGCATTGAACACTGAAGCTTTCTTT.

The chain combines TRBV20-1 with TRBJ2-4, with a tentative D call TRBD2 (6 bases). Trimming took off 7 bases at V and 3 bases at J, with 10 bases between the two ends. CDR1 and CDR2 (germline): DFQATT, SNEGSKA (reference sequence). This CDR3 is built from 12 residues. For the CDR3, the DNA is TGCAGTGGGCGGGGCTACAAAAACATTCAGTACTTC. It is translated as CSGRGYKNIQYF.